These T cell receptor beta chains were read from a single sample in a study of CD8 T cells in Susac syndrome. TCRdb reprocessed the immunoSEQ multiplex PCR reads via MiXCR and lists one record per CDR3 protein. The sample has approximately 120,000 distinct CDR3 sequences; around 94% are singletons. Input material: CD4+ T cells from PBMCs. Every receptor here comes from a human donor in good health. Each CDR3 is given with its conserved first and last residue. Fields, in order: CDR3 DNA, CDR3 protein, V gene, D gene, J gene, clone size, CDR3 length. The D gene is left open where the match is weak. Clone size is not always given. Where it is, it says once, few, many or a class for expanded clones.

cdr3_nt: TGTGCCAGCAGCCCAAGCGGGAGGACCTTCGATGAGCAGTTCTTC
cdr3_aa: CASSPSGRTFDEQFF
v_call: TRBV5-4
d_call: TRBD2
j_call: TRBJ2-1
clone_size: .
cdr3_length: 15

cdr3_nt: TGCAGCGTCGGGGTTGGAAACACCATATATTTT
cdr3_aa: CSVGVGNTIYF
v_call: TRBV29-1
d_call: .
j_call: TRBJ1-3
clone_size: .
cdr3_length: 11

cdr3_nt: TGTGCCAGCAGCTTACGACAGACTCGTAGAACTGAAGCTTTCTTT
cdr3_aa: CASSLRQTRRTEAFF
v_call: TRBV7-8
d_call: .
j_call: TRBJ1-1
clone_size: .
cdr3_length: 15

cdr3_nt: TGTGCCAGCAGCTTAGACGCATTTCCCTACGAGCAGTACTTC
cdr3_aa: CASSLDAFPYEQYF
v_call: TRBV7-9
d_call: .
j_call: TRBJ2-7
clone_size: .
cdr3_length: 14

cdr3_nt: TGTGCCTGGAAAAACCTGGACACCCTGGAGACCGGGGAGCTGTTTTTT
cdr3_aa: CAWKNLDTLETGELFF
v_call: TRBV30
d_call: .
j_call: TRBJ2-2
clone_size: .
cdr3_length: 16

cdr3_nt: TGTGCCAGCAGCTGGGACCTAGGCGAGTGGTATTTT
cdr3_aa: CASSWDLGEWYF
v_call: TRBV7-2
d_call: .
j_call: TRBJ2-3
clone_size: .
cdr3_length: 12

cdr3_nt: TGTGCCAGCAGCCTGGGACCAGGATCTGAGCAGTTCTTC
cdr3_aa: CASSLGPGSEQFF
v_call: TRBV5-6
d_call: .
j_call: TRBJ2-1
clone_size: .
cdr3_length: 13

cdr3_nt: TGCAGTGCTCCCCGGAGGGCTAGCGGGGCCCACCTTGAGCAGTTCTTC
cdr3_aa: CSAPRRASGAHLEQFF
v_call: TRBV20-1
d_call: TRBD2
j_call: TRBJ2-1
clone_size: .
cdr3_length: 16

cdr3_nt: TGTGCCAGCAGTAGACGGACTAGCGGCCTCAATGAGCAGTTCTTC
cdr3_aa: CASSRRTSGLNEQFF
v_call: TRBV12-3/TRBV12-4
d_call: TRBD2
j_call: TRBJ2-1
clone_size: .
cdr3_length: 15

cdr3_nt: TGCAGCCACTTAGGGACAGGGCGAGGCACAGATACGCAGTATTTT
cdr3_aa: CSHLGTGRGTDTQYF
v_call: TRBV29-1
d_call: TRBD1
j_call: TRBJ2-3
clone_size: .
cdr3_length: 15

cdr3_nt: TGTGCCAGCAGCTTAAGGACCTTAGGCGCCATGAGGGAGGGCTACACCTTC
cdr3_aa: CASSLRTLGAMREGYTF
v_call: TRBV7-8
d_call: .
j_call: TRBJ1-2
clone_size: .
cdr3_length: 17

cdr3_nt: TGTGCCAGCAGTGATGGGACCCCGCAGTATTTT
cdr3_aa: CASSDGTPQYF
v_call: TRBV2
d_call: .
j_call: TRBJ2-3
clone_size: .
cdr3_length: 11

cdr3_nt: TGTGCCAGTAGTATAACTAGCGGGCCAGGATTCTACGAGCAGTACTTC
cdr3_aa: CASSITSGPGFYEQYF
v_call: TRBV19
d_call: TRBD2
j_call: TRBJ2-7
clone_size: .
cdr3_length: 16

cdr3_nt: TGCGCCAGCAGACCGACTAGCGGGAACACCGGGGAGCTGTTTTTT
cdr3_aa: CASRPTSGNTGELFF
v_call: TRBV5-1
d_call: TRBD2
j_call: TRBJ2-2
clone_size: .
cdr3_length: 15

cdr3_nt: TGTGCCAGCAGCGGACACCAGGGGGCTGGGGTGAACACTGAAGCTTTCTTT
cdr3_aa: CASSGHQGAGVNTEAFF
v_call: TRBV9
d_call: TRBD1
j_call: TRBJ1-1
clone_size: .
cdr3_length: 17

cdr3_nt: TGTGCCAGCAGAACCGGGACAGGATTACTAGCGGGAGCCTACGAGCAGTACTTC
cdr3_aa: CASRTGTGLLAGAYEQYF
v_call: TRBV6-1
d_call: TRBD2
j_call: TRBJ2-7
clone_size: .
cdr3_length: 18

cdr3_nt: TGTGCCAGCAGCGTAGGAATTAGCGGGATGGCAGCGACCGGGGAGCTGTTTTTT
cdr3_aa: CASSVGISGMAATGELFF
v_call: TRBV9
d_call: TRBD2
j_call: TRBJ2-2
clone_size: .
cdr3_length: 18

cdr3_nt: TGTGCCAGTAGTATTGACGGAGCTAACTATGGCTACACCTTC
cdr3_aa: CASSIDGANYGYTF
v_call: TRBV19
d_call: .
j_call: TRBJ1-2
clone_size: .
cdr3_length: 14

cdr3_nt: TGTGCCAGCAGAAAGAACCAGGGCGGGGAGCTGTTTTTT
cdr3_aa: CASRKNQGGELFF
v_call: TRBV12-3/TRBV12-4
d_call: .
j_call: TRBJ2-2
clone_size: .
cdr3_length: 13

cdr3_nt: TGTGCCAGCAGTAGAACAGGGCCTGGGGCCAACGTCCTGACTTTC
cdr3_aa: CASSRTGPGANVLTF
v_call: TRBV12-3/TRBV12-4
d_call: .
j_call: TRBJ2-6
clone_size: .
cdr3_length: 15

cdr3_nt: TGTGCCAGCGAAGAGGGGGGCTTAGGTAACACTGAAGCTTTCTTT
cdr3_aa: CASEEGGLGNTEAFF
v_call: TRBV6-5
d_call: .
j_call: TRBJ1-1
clone_size: .
cdr3_length: 15

cdr3_nt: TGTGCCAGCAGCCCGGGACAGGATAGCTATGGCTACACCTTC
cdr3_aa: CASSPGQDSYGYTF
v_call: TRBV3-1
d_call: TRBD1
j_call: TRBJ1-2
clone_size: .
cdr3_length: 14

cdr3_nt: TGTGCCTGGAGTCTACAGGGGGCGCTCTGGACTGAAGCTTTCTTT
cdr3_aa: CAWSLQGALWTEAFF
v_call: TRBV30
d_call: TRBD1
j_call: TRBJ1-1
clone_size: .
cdr3_length: 15

cdr3_nt: TGTGCCAGCAGTGAAAGGTCTGGGTTTAGCACCGGGGAGCTGTTTTTT
cdr3_aa: CASSERSGFSTGELFF
v_call: TRBV2
d_call: .
j_call: TRBJ2-2
clone_size: .
cdr3_length: 16

cdr3_nt: TGCAGTGCTAGTTTATTTTTCCAGATGAGCACAGATACGCAGTATTTT
cdr3_aa: CSASLFFQMSTDTQYF
v_call: TRBV20-1
d_call: .
j_call: TRBJ2-3
clone_size: once
cdr3_length: 16

cdr3_nt: TGCGCCAGCAGCTTGAGTAGCGGGAGTGGCGAGCAGTACTTC
cdr3_aa: CASSLSSGSGEQYF
v_call: TRBV5-1
d_call: TRBD2
j_call: TRBJ2-7
clone_size: once
cdr3_length: 14

cdr3_nt: TGCGCCAGCAGCTTGGACGGGATAAATCAGCCCCAGCATTTT
cdr3_aa: CASSLDGINQPQHF
v_call: TRBV5-1
d_call: .
j_call: TRBJ1-5
clone_size: .
cdr3_length: 14

cdr3_nt: TGCAGTGCTAGAGATTTCAGGCCGGGACAGGGTTCCCAGCCCCAGCATTTT
cdr3_aa: CSARDFRPGQGSQPQHF
v_call: TRBV20-1
d_call: TRBD1
j_call: TRBJ1-5
clone_size: .
cdr3_length: 17

cdr3_nt: TGTGCCACCAGTGATGGACTAGCGGGAGAGAAAGATACGCAGTATTTT
cdr3_aa: CATSDGLAGEKDTQYF
v_call: TRBV24-1
d_call: TRBD2
j_call: TRBJ2-3
clone_size: .
cdr3_length: 16

cdr3_nt: TGTGCCAGCAGCCAAGATCCAGGGGGCCGACGAGAGACCCAGTACTTC
cdr3_aa: CASSQDPGGRRETQYF
v_call: TRBV3-1
d_call: TRBD1
j_call: TRBJ2-5
clone_size: .
cdr3_length: 16

cdr3_nt: TGTGCCAGCAGCTCCGGGATCCCGGGACAGCCCCAGCATTTT
cdr3_aa: CASSSGIPGQPQHF
v_call: TRBV7-2
d_call: .
j_call: TRBJ1-5
clone_size: .
cdr3_length: 14

cdr3_nt: TGTGCCAGCAGCTCACTCGGGTTGGGCTCCTACGAGCAGTACTTC
cdr3_aa: CASSSLGLGSYEQYF
v_call: TRBV11-2
d_call: .
j_call: TRBJ2-7
clone_size: .
cdr3_length: 15

cdr3_nt: TGTGCCATCAAGGCGACTAGTAGCACAGATACGCAGTATTTT
cdr3_aa: CAIKATSSTDTQYF
v_call: TRBV10-3
d_call: .
j_call: TRBJ2-3
clone_size: .
cdr3_length: 14

cdr3_nt: TGTGCCAGCAGTGCCCTGGGGGTAACGGCAGATACGCAGTATTTT
cdr3_aa: CASSALGVTADTQYF
v_call: TRBV27
d_call: .
j_call: TRBJ2-3
clone_size: .
cdr3_length: 15

cdr3_nt: TGCGCCAGCAGCTATCGGGACGGATTAAACACTGAAGCTTTCTTT
cdr3_aa: CASSYRDGLNTEAFF
v_call: TRBV4-1
d_call: .
j_call: TRBJ1-1
clone_size: .
cdr3_length: 15

cdr3_nt: TGCAGCGCGGGCCGACAGAACACTGAAGCTTTCTTT
cdr3_aa: CSAGRQNTEAFF
v_call: TRBV29-1
d_call: .
j_call: TRBJ1-1
clone_size: .
cdr3_length: 12

cdr3_nt: TGCGCCAGCAGCTCGGGGTTGGACAGGCACACTGAAGCTTTCTTT
cdr3_aa: CASSSGLDRHTEAFF
v_call: TRBV5-1
d_call: TRBD1
j_call: TRBJ1-1
clone_size: once
cdr3_length: 15

cdr3_nt: TGTGCCAGCAGTGACCGTAGGAATGAGCAGTTCTTC
cdr3_aa: CASSDRRNEQFF
v_call: TRBV6-2/TRBV6-3
d_call: .
j_call: TRBJ2-1
clone_size: once
cdr3_length: 12

cdr3_nt: TGTGCCAGCAGTGAGAAGAGGAGTGGGGCCAACGTCCTGACTTTC
cdr3_aa: CASSEKRSGANVLTF
v_call: TRBV2
d_call: .
j_call: TRBJ2-6
clone_size: .
cdr3_length: 15

cdr3_nt: TGTGCCAGTAGGGGCAGGAGCAATCAGCCCCAGCATTTT
cdr3_aa: CASRGRSNQPQHF
v_call: TRBV19
d_call: .
j_call: TRBJ1-5
clone_size: few
cdr3_length: 13

cdr3_nt: TGTGCCAGCAGCCAAGATCGGGGTGACACTGAAGCTTTCTTT
cdr3_aa: CASSQDRGDTEAFF
v_call: TRBV4-2
d_call: .
j_call: TRBJ1-1
clone_size: .
cdr3_length: 14

cdr3_nt: TGCAGTGCTAGAGGAAGACTAGCGGGAGGGCCAGGCGGGGAGCTGTTTTTT
cdr3_aa: CSARGRLAGGPGGELFF
v_call: TRBV20-1
d_call: TRBD2
j_call: TRBJ2-2
clone_size: once
cdr3_length: 17

cdr3_nt: TGTGCCAGCAGTTTCGCGGGGGCGGGGGCAGATACGCAGTATTTT
cdr3_aa: CASSFAGAGADTQYF
v_call: TRBV12-3/TRBV12-4
d_call: .
j_call: TRBJ2-3
clone_size: .
cdr3_length: 15

cdr3_nt: TGTGCCAGTAGTATCCAGGACAGCCCTTTCGAGCAGTACTTC
cdr3_aa: CASSIQDSPFEQYF
v_call: TRBV19
d_call: .
j_call: TRBJ2-7
clone_size: .
cdr3_length: 14

cdr3_nt: TGTGCCAGCAGCGTTGACATCTCAAGGGAGCAGTACTTC
cdr3_aa: CASSVDISREQYF
v_call: TRBV9
d_call: .
j_call: TRBJ2-7
clone_size: .
cdr3_length: 13

cdr3_nt: TGCGCCAGCAGTCTCCTAATCGGGGACACTGAAGCTTTCTTT
cdr3_aa: CASSLLIGDTEAFF
v_call: TRBV5-1
d_call: .
j_call: TRBJ1-1
clone_size: .
cdr3_length: 14

cdr3_nt: TGTGCCAGCAGCCCAAATAGCGGGAGGGCCGGGGAGCTGTTTTTT
cdr3_aa: CASSPNSGRAGELFF
v_call: TRBV7-2
d_call: TRBD2
j_call: TRBJ2-2
clone_size: .
cdr3_length: 15

cdr3_nt: TGCAGCGGTGACAGGGGGCGAGATGGCTACACCTTC
cdr3_aa: CSGDRGRDGYTF
v_call: TRBV29-1
d_call: TRBD1
j_call: TRBJ1-2
clone_size: .
cdr3_length: 12

cdr3_nt: TGCGCCAGCAGCGCCGGACTAGCGGGGAGCCGGGACGAGCAGTACTTC
cdr3_aa: CASSAGLAGSRDEQYF
v_call: TRBV5-1
d_call: TRBD2
j_call: TRBJ2-7
clone_size: .
cdr3_length: 16

cdr3_nt: TGTGCCAGTAGCATACAGGGTGAAGGAACAGATACGCAGTATTTT
cdr3_aa: CASSIQGEGTDTQYF
v_call: TRBV19
d_call: .
j_call: TRBJ2-3
clone_size: .
cdr3_length: 15

cdr3_nt: TGTGCCAGCAGCGTAGACCAGCGGGAGTTAGAGACCCAGTACTTC
cdr3_aa: CASSVDQRELETQYF
v_call: TRBV9
d_call: TRBD2
j_call: TRBJ2-5
clone_size: .
cdr3_length: 15

cdr3_nt: TGTGCCAGCAGCTCGACAGGGTGGTACAATGAGCAGTTCTTC
cdr3_aa: CASSSTGWYNEQFF
v_call: TRBV7-9
d_call: TRBD1
j_call: TRBJ2-1
clone_size: .
cdr3_length: 14

cdr3_nt: TGTGCCAGCAGTTATTATAGTAGCTTTCAGTACTTC
cdr3_aa: CASSYYSSFQYF
v_call: TRBV6-2/TRBV6-3
d_call: .
j_call: TRBJ2-4
clone_size: .
cdr3_length: 12

cdr3_nt: TGTGCCAGCAGCGAGAGAGCCTTGAACACTGAAGCTTTCTTT
cdr3_aa: CASSERALNTEAFF
v_call: TRBV7-9
d_call: .
j_call: TRBJ1-1
clone_size: .
cdr3_length: 14

cdr3_nt: TGTGCCAGTAGTATCGTGCAGGGTTGGGGCTACACCTTC
cdr3_aa: CASSIVQGWGYTF
v_call: TRBV19
d_call: .
j_call: TRBJ1-2
clone_size: .
cdr3_length: 13

cdr3_nt: TGTGCCAGCAGTTACCTCCCGGGAGGGCAAGAGACCCAGTACTTC
cdr3_aa: CASSYLPGGQETQYF
v_call: TRBV6-2/TRBV6-3
d_call: TRBD2
j_call: TRBJ2-5
clone_size: .
cdr3_length: 15